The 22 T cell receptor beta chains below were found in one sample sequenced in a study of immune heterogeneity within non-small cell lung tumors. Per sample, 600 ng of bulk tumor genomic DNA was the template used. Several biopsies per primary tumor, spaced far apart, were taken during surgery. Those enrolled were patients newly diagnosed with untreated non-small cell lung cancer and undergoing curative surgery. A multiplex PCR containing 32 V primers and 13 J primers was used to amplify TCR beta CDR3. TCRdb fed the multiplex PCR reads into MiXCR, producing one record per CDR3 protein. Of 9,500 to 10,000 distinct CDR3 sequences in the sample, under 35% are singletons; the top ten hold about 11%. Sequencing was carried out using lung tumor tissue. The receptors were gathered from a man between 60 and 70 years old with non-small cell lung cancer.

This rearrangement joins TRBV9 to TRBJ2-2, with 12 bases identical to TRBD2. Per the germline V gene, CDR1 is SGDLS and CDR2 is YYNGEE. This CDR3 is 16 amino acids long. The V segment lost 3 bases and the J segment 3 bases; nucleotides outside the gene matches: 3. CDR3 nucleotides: TGTGCCAGCAGCGCGGGACTAGCGGGCTACACCGGGGAGCTGTTTTTT. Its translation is CASSAGLAGYTGELFF.

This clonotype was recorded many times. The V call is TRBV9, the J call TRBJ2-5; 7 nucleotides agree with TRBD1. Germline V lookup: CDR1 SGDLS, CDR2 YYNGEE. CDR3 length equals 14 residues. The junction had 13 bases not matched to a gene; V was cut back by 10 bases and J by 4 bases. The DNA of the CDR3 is TGTGCCCGGACGGACAGGTCGTCGCGAGAGACCCAGTACTTC. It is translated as CARTDRSSRETQYF. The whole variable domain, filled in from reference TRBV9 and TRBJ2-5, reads DSGVTQTPKHLITATGQRVTLRCSPRSGDLSVYWYQQSLDQGLQFLIQYYNGEERAKGNILERFSAQQFPDLHSELNLSSLELGDSALYFCARTDRSSRETQYFGPGTRLLVL.

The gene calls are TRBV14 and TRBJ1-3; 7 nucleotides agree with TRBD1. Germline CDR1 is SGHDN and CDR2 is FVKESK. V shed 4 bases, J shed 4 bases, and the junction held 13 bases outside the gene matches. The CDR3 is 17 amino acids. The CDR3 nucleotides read TGTGCCAGCAGCCCAAACCTTCGACAGGGTGGAGGAAACACCATATATTTT. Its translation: CASSPNLRQGGGNTIYF.

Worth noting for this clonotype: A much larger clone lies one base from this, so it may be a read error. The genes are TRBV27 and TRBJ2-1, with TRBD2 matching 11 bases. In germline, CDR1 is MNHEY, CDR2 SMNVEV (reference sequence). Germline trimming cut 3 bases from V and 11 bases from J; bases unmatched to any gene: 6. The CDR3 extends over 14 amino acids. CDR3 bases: TGTGCCAGCAGTTTGGGACTAGCGGTCGATAAGCAGTTCTTC. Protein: CASSLGLAVDKQFF.

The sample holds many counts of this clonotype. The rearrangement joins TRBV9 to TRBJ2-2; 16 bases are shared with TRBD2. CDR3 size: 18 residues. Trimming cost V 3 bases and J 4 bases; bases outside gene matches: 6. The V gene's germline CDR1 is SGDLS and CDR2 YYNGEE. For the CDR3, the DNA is TGTGCCAGCAGCGCTCCGGGACTAGCGGGAGGGGGCACCGGGGAGCTGTTTTTT. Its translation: CASSAPGLAGGGTGELFF. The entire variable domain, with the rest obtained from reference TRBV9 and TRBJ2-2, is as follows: DSGVTQTPKHLITATGQRVTLRCSPRSGDLSVYWYQQSLDQGLQFLIQYYNGEERAKGNILERFSAQQFPDLHSELNLSSLELGDSALYFCASSAPGLAGGGTGELFFGEGSRLTVL.

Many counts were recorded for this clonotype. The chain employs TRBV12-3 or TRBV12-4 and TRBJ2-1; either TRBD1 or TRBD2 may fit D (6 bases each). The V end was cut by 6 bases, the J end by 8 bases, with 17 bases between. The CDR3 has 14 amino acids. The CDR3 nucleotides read TGTGCCAGCAGCTTAATAACTAGGGGGGATGAGCAGTTCTTC. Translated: CASSLITRGDEQFF.

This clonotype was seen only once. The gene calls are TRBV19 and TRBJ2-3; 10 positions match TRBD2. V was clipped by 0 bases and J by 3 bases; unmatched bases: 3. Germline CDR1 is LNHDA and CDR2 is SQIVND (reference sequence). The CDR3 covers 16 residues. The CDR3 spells CASSIETSGWTDTQYF. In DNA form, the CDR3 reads TGTGCCAGTAGTATAGAGACTAGCGGGTGGACAGATACGCAGTATTTT.

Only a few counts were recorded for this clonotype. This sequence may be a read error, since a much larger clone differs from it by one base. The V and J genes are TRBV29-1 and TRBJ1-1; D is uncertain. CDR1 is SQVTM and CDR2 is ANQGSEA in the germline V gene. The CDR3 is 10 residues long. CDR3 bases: TGCAGCGTTGATGTCACTGAAGTTTTCTTT. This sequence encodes CSVDVTEVFF.

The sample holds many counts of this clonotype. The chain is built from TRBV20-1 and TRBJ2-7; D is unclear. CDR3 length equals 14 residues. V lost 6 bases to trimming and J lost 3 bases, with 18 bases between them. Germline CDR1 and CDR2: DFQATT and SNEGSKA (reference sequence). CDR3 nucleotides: TGCAGTGCCCCCAGTCCCGAGATAATCTACGAGCAGTACTTC. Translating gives CSAPSPEIIYEQYF.

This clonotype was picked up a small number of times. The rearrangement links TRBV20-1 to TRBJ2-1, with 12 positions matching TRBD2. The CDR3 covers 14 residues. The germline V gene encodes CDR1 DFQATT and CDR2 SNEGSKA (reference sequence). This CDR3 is CSSPLAGGSDEQFF. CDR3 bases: TGCAGCTCACCTCTAGCGGGAGGGTCCGATGAGCAGTTCTTC.

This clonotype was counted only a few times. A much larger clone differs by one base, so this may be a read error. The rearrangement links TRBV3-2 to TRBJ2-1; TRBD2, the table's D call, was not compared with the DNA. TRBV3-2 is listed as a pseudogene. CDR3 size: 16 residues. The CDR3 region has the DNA TGTGCCAGCAGCTCACGGACTAGTGAGGATTACAATGAGCAGTTCTTC. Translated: CASSSRTSEDYNEQFF.

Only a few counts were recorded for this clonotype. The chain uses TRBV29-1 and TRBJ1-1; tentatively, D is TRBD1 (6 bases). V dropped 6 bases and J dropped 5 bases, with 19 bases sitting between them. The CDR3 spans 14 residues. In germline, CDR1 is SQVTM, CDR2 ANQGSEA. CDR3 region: CSVNRGGGWTEAFF. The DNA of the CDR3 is TGCAGCGTAAACAGAGGGGGAGGTTGGACTGAAGCTTTCTTT.

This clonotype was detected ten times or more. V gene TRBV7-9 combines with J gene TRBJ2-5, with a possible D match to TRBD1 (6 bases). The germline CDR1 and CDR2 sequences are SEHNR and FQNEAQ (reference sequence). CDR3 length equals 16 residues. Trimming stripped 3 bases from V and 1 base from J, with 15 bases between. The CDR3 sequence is CASSFKRQVPQETQYF. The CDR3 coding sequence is TGTGCCAGCAGCTTTAAAAGACAGGTCCCCCAAGAGACCCAGTACTTC.

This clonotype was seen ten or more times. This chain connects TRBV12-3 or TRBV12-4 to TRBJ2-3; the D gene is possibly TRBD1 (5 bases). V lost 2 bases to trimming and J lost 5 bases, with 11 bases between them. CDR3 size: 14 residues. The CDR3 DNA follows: TGTGCCAGCAGTTTAACCCAGGGCGTAGATACGCAGTATTTT. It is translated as CASSLTQGVDTQYF.

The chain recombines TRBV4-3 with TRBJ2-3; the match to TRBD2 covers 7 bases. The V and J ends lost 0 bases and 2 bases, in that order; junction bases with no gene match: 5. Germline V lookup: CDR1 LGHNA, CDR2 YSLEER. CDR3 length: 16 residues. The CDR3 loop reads CASSQEGRGLTDTQYF. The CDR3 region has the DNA TGCGCCAGCAGCCAAGAGGGGAGGGGCCTCACAGATACGCAGTATTTT.

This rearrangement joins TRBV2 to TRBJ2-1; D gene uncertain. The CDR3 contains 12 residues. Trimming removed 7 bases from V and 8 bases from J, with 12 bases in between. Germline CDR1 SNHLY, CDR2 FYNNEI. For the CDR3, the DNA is TGTGCCAGCAAATCTCGCGGCGATGAGCAGTTCTTC. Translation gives CASKSRGDEQFF.

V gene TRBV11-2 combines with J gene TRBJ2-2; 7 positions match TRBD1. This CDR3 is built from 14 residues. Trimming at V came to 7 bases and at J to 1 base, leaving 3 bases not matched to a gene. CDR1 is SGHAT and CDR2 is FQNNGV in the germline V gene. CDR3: CASKRTGNTGELFF. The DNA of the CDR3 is TGTGCCAGCAAAAGGACAGGGAACACCGGGGAGCTGTTTTTT. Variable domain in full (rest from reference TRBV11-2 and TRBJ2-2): EAGVAQSPRYKIIEKRQSVAFWCNPISGHATLYWYQQILGQGPKLLIQFQNNGVVDDSQLPKDRFSAERLKGVDSTLKIQPAKLEDSAVYLCASKRTGNTGELFFGEGSRLTVL.

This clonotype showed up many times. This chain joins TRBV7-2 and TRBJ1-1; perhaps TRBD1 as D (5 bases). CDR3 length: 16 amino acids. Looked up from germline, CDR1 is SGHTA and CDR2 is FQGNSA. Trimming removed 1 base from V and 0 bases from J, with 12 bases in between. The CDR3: CASSLVGVRVNTEAFF. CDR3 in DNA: TGTGCCAGCAGCTTAGTAGGGGTTCGGGTGAACACTGAAGCTTTCTTT.

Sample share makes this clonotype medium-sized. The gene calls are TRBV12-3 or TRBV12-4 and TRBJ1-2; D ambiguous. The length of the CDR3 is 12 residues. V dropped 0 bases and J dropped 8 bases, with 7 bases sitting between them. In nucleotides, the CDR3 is TGTGCCAGCAGTTTAGCCCTTGGGGGCTACACCTTC. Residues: CASSLALGGYTF.

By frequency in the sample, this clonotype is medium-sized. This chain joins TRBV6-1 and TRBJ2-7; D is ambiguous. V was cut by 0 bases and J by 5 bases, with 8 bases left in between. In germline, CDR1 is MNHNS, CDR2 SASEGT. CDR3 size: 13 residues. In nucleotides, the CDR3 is TGTGCCAGCAGTGAAGCTTTTGGGAACGAGCAGTACTTC. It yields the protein CASSEAFGNEQYF.

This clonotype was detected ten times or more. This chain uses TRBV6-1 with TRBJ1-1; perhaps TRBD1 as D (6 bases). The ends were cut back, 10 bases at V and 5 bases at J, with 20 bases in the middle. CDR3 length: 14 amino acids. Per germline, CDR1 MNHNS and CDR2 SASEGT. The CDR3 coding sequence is TGTGCCACTATCGCCAGGGGCGGTGGGACTGAAGCTTTCTTT. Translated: CATIARGGGTEAFF.

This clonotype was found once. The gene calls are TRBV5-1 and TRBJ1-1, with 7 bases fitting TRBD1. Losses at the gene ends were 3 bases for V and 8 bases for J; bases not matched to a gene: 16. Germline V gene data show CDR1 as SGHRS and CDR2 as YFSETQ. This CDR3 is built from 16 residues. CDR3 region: CASSSQGTKHNLEAFF. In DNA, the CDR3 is TGCGCCAGCAGCTCACAGGGGACTAAACACAACCTAGAAGCTTTCTTT.